This T cell receptor beta chain came from a study of blood T cell repertoires in COVID-19. On the study more broadly: The samples span acute and convalescent COVID-19 from the United States, Italy and Spain. PBMCs, B-cell-depleted T cells, or T cells provided the cDNA or gDNA that made up the material.

Seattle's enrolled individuals joined amid active infection and were then monitored longitudinally. V shed 3 bases and J 1 base; nucleotides not matched to a gene: 0. The CDR3 extends over 14 amino acids. CDR1 is LNHNV, CDR2 YYDKDF, per germline (reference sequence). Per the original methods: Estimates of nucleated cell counts were drawn from the amplification of reference gene primers. Here immunoSEQ multiplex PCR was the method, and the copy in TCRdb shows in-frame clones only, minus some. Clone size and V and J calls were adopted from that table, with D and trimming inferred from the DNA. The sample has roughly 460,000 clones, 80% to 90% seen once.

V and J are TRBV15 and TRBJ1-3; 7 bases map to TRBD1. Sequenced: peripheral blood. The clonotype comes from a man aged 18 to 30 with COVID-19, enrolled during active disease. The CDR3: CATSRTGSGNTIYF. CDR3 DNA sequence: TGTGCCACCAGCAGGACAGGGTCTGGAAACACCATATATTTT.